The entry below gives a single T cell receptor beta chain sequence along with its context. The data belong to a study of human T cells and chemical hapten exposure. Sample time point: patch test 2, 6 weeks after DPC sensitization. Described treatment: therapeutic diphenylcyclopropenone sensitization with weekly scalp DPC. Per the germline V gene, CDR1 is SGHTA and CDR2 is FQGNSA. CDR3 length equals 13 residues. V dropped 2 bases and J dropped 9 bases, with 11 bases sitting between them. TCRdb reprocessed the RACE reads with MiXCR, giving one entry per CDR3 protein. Among approximately 87,000 distinct CDR3 sequences listed, approximately 10% were seen once.

The V call is TRBV7-2, the J call TRBJ2-1; maybe TRBD2 (5 bases). The clonotype was recovered from a woman in her thirties or forties with alopecia areata. Some clones in this sample may be carry-over from other donors' samples. Sequencing was performed on whole blood, taken in connection with sensitization to the hapten diphenylcyclopropenone (DPC). The CDR3 loop is CASSLISRGEQFF. DNA of the CDR3: TGTGCCAGCAGCTTAATCTCCCGGGGTGAGCAGTTCTTC.